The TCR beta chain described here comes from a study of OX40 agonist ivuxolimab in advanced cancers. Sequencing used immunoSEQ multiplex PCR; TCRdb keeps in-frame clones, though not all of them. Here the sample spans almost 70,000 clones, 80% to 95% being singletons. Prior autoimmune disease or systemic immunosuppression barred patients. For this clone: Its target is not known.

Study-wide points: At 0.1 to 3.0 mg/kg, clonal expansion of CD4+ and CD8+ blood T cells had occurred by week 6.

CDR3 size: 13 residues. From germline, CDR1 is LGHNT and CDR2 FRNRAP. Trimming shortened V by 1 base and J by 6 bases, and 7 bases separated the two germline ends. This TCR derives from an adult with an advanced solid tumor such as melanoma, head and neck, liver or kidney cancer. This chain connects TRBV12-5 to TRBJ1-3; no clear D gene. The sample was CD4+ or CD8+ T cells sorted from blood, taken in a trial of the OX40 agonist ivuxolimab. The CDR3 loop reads CASGLGGENTIYF. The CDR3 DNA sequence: TGTGCTAGTGGTTTGGGGGGTGAAAACACCATATATTTT.